Presented here are 9 T cell receptor beta chains from one specimen sequenced in a study of cytomegalovirus exposure and HLA in healthy donors. The PCR had 60 Vbeta and 13 Jbeta primers. Generated by immunoSEQ multiplex PCR, the TCRdb table keeps only in-frame clones and is missing some. Of 130,000 or so clones listed, roughly 70% are singletons. The source material was PBMCs. Receptors were obtained from a man between 18 and 29 years old in good health and CMV-seropositive.

The chain has TRBV4-1 and TRBJ1-5; 10 bases line up with TRBD1. V lost 4 bases to trimming and J lost 5 bases; unmatched junction nucleotides: 8. The germline V gene has CDR1 MGHRA and CDR2 YSYEKL. The CDR3 covers 16 residues. The CDR3 here is CASSPRTGGVYQPQHF. CDR3 sequence (DNA): TGCGCCAGCAGCCCACGGACAGGGGGAGTTTATCAGCCCCAGCATTTT.

The chain uses TRBV6-1 and TRBJ2-7; D gene unclear. The germline V and J ends were trimmed by 6 bases and 0 bases, with 9 bases remaining between them. The CDR3 extends over 13 amino acids. Germline CDR1 is MNHNS and CDR2 is SASEGT. Here the CDR3 reads CASSPGFSYEQYF. The CDR3 DNA reads TGTGCCAGCAGCCCCGGGTTCTCCTACGAGCAGTACTTC.

The V and J genes are TRBV2 and TRBJ2-2; the match to TRBD1 covers 8 bases. Germline V gene sequence: CDR1 SNHLY, CDR2 FYNNEI. The CDR3 is 15 residues long. Losses at the gene ends were 7 bases for V and 4 bases for J; bases not matched to a gene: 8. The chain's CDR3 is CASKTDRGVTGELFF. For the CDR3, the DNA is TGTGCCAGCAAGACTGACAGGGGTGTCACCGGGGAGCTGTTTTTT.

The rearrangement uses TRBV4-1 and TRBJ2-1; 8 bases align to TRBD1. There are 14 residues in the CDR3. Germline V gene sequence: CDR1 MGHRA, CDR2 YSYEKL. V lost 8 bases to trimming and J lost 7 bases; unmatched junction nucleotides: 10. CDR3 loop: CASRTGLASNEQFF. The CDR3 DNA is TGCGCCAGCCGGACAGGGCTAGCGAGTAATGAGCAGTTCTTC.

The chain joins TRBV4-2 to TRBJ1-5; 10 bases map to TRBD1. J was trimmed by 0 bases and V by 1 base; bases with no gene match: 6. Germline CDR1 is LGHNA and CDR2 is YNFKEQ. The CDR3 is 18 residues long. DNA for the CDR3: TGTGCCAGCAGCCAAGGCCCCGGGACAGGGGATAGCAATCAGCCCCAGCATTTT. Amino acids: CASSQGPGTGDSNQPQHF.

The chain uses TRBV7-9 and TRBJ2-7, with D maybe TRBD1 (6 bases). Trimming left V 5 bases short and J 4 bases short, with 9 bases between. From germline, CDR1 is SEHNR and CDR2 FQNEAQ (reference sequence). This CDR3 spans 12 amino acids. This CDR3 is CASSPTGYEQYF. CDR3 bases: TGTGCCAGCAGCCCGACAGGTTACGAGCAGTACTTC.

The V and J genes are TRBV27 and TRBJ1-3, with D unresolved. This CDR3 has 14 amino acids. The germline gives CDR1 MNHEY, CDR2 SMNVEV (reference sequence). Trimming stripped 6 bases from V and 4 bases from J, with 13 bases between. CDR3 sequence: CASRKPGSGNTIYF. The CDR3 coding sequence is TGTGCCAGCAGAAAACCGGGGTCCGGAAACACCATATATTTT.

CDR3 nucleotides: TGCGCCAGCAGCTTGAGACAGGGGGGATACAATGAGCAGTTCTTC. Protein sequence: CASSLRQGGYNEQFF. This rearrangement joins TRBV5-1 to TRBJ2-1; 9 bases line up with TRBD1. CDR3 length: 15 residues. Trimming cost V 1 base and J 4 bases; bases outside gene matches: 3. Per germline, CDR1 SGHRS and CDR2 YFSETQ.

The chain carries TRBV7-6 and TRBJ2-7; 9 positions agree with TRBD1. This CDR3 has 16 amino acids. After removal of 3 bases from V and 2 bases from J, the junction contained 8 bases not matched to a gene. The germline V gene encodes CDR1 SGHVS and CDR2 FNYEAQ. The chain's CDR3 is CASSLFGGQGPYEQYF. The DNA for the CDR3 is TGTGCCAGCAGCTTGTTTGGGGGACAGGGACCCTACGAGCAGTACTTC.